Listed below are T cell receptor beta chains from one sample, sequenced in a study of blood T cell repertoires in COVID-19. Profiling relied on immunoSEQ multiplex PCR, and the TCRdb table lists in-frame clones only, not all of them. The sample lists roughly 330,000 clones; approximately 87% were seen once. Input material: PBMCs or T cells enriched from blood (not recorded which). These receptors came from a woman in her thirties who had recovered from COVID-19. The CDR3 runs from the conserved cysteine through the conserved F or W. The order of the fields is clone size, J gene, V gene, D gene, CDR3 DNA, CDR3 protein. A D gene is named only where the DNA matches it firmly. For some rows the clone size is stated as once, few or many, or as a class when expanded; others skip it.

-	TRBJ1-5	TRBV11-2	-	TGTGCCAGCAGCCAGACAGCTAGCAATCAGCCCCAGCATTTT	CASSQTASNQPQHF
few	TRBJ1-4	TRBV9	-	TGTGCCAGCAGCGTTCGTGGTTCCGGGGAAAAACTGTTTTTT	CASSVRGSGEKLFF
few	TRBJ2-1	TRBV7-3	-	TGTGCCAGCAGCTTAACCGGGGTTCGGAACAATGAGCAGTTCTTC	CASSLTGVRNNEQFF
-	TRBJ1-2	TRBV19	TRBD1	TGTGCCAGTAGAATATCCAGGGACAGGGTCCCGACAGGGTCTTTATCTGAGGGTGGCTACACCTTC	CASRISRDRVPTGSLSEGGYTF
-	TRBJ1-3	TRBV30	-	TGTGCCTGGAGTAAGGCGTTGCAGGGCAACACCATATATTTT	CAWSKALQGNTIYF
-	TRBJ2-2	TRBV28	-	TGTGCCAGCAGTCCACAACTAGCCAATCCGCCACGGGGAAACACCGGGGAGCTGTTTTTT	CASSPQLANPPRGNTGELFF
-	TRBJ2-1	TRBV6-5	TRBD2	TGTGCCAGCAGTAATAGCGGGGGGTCCCCACTTGAGCAGTTCTTC	CASSNSGGSPLEQFF
few	TRBJ1-4	TRBV5-1	-	TGCGCCAGCAGCGCGGGGGCTCAGGAAAAACTGTTTTTT	CASSAGAQEKLFF
-	TRBJ1-6	TRBV28	-	TGTGCCAGCAGTTTCAGGCCGAATTCACCCCTCCACTTT	CASSFRPNSPLHF
-	TRBJ1-1	TRBV5-1	-	TGCGCCAGCAGCTTGGCGACAGGAACGAACACTGAAGCTTTCTTT	CASSLATGTNTEAFF
-	TRBJ1-3	TRBV30	TRBD1	TGTGCCTGGAGGGGGTGGGACAGGGGATCTGGAAACACCATATATTTT	CAWRGWDRGSGNTIYF
once	TRBJ2-3	TRBV11-3	-	TGTGCCAGCAGCTCAATAGGGGGTACGCAGTATTTT	CASSSIGGTQYF
-	TRBJ1-1	TRBV19	-	TGTGCCAGTAGCTCAACAGTTAACACTGAAGCTTTCTTT	CASSSTVNTEAFF
-	TRBJ2-3	TRBV6-2/TRBV6-3	TRBD1	TGTGCCAGCAGCCGAGGCCGGGACAGAGATCTAGATACGCAGTATTTT	CASSRGRDRDLDTQYF
-	TRBJ2-1	TRBV30	-	TGTGCCTGGAGTGTTTGGCGGGGGCTTAATGAGCAGTTCTTC	CAWSVWRGLNEQFF
-	TRBJ1-1	TRBV28	TRBD1	TGTGCCAGCAGTTCCCGGGACAGGGGGAATGAAGCTTTCTTT	CASSSRDRGNEAFF
-	TRBJ1-2	TRBV15	TRBD1	TGTGCCACCAGCAGAGCACAACAGGGGGCGCGGCGTGGCTACACCTTC	CATSRAQQGARRGYTF
-	TRBJ1-1	TRBV11-2	-	TGTGCCAGCAGCTTAGTAGCCCGGGGCACTGAAGCTTTCTTT	CASSLVARGTEAFF
-	TRBJ1-2	TRBV6-2/TRBV6-3	-	TGTGCCAGCAGTTACAAAGGACACAGAGCTAACTATGGCTACACCTTC	CASSYKGHRANYGYTF
-	TRBJ2-2	TRBV6-4	-	TGTGCCAGCAGTGACGGACACATCACCGGGGAGCTGTTTTTT	CASSDGHITGELFF
-	TRBJ1-5	TRBV19	-	TGTGCCAGTAGTACCTTCTCGGCCCGTGTGGGAGGTCAGCCCCAGCATTTT	CASSTFSARVGGQPQHF
-	TRBJ2-5	TRBV7-9	TRBD2	TGTGCCAGCAGCTCGGGACTAGCGGGGACGGAGACCCAGTACTTC	CASSSGLAGTETQYF
-	TRBJ2-7	TRBV3-1/TRBV3-2	-	TGTGCCAGCAGCCAAGATTTAGGAGGGCGCGAGCAGTACTTC	CASSQDLGGREQYF
-	TRBJ1-5	TRBV19	-	TGTGCCAGTAATAATTGGGAGGGGCATCAGCCCCAGCATTTT	CASNNWEGHQPQHF
-	TRBJ2-1	TRBV7-2	-	TGTGCCAGCAGCTATAACCGGGGGTTATACAATGAGCAGTTCTTC	CASSYNRGLYNEQFF
-	TRBJ2-2	TRBV24-1	TRBD1	TGTGCCACCAGTGCCTACAGGGGGTTGAACACCGGGGAGCTGTTTTTT	CATSAYRGLNTGELFF
-	TRBJ1-3	TRBV27	-	TGTGCCAGCAGGCGGGGCAGCTCGCTCTCTGGAAACACCATATATTTT	CASRRGSSLSGNTIYF
-	TRBJ2-1	TRBV5-1	TRBD2	TGCGCCAGCAGCACAGGGACTAGCGGGGGCTCCTACAATGAGCAGTTCTTC	CASSTGTSGGSYNEQFF
-	TRBJ2-3	TRBV19	TRBD1	TGTGCCAGTACTACGTTTGGCAGGGGGCCCGATACGCAGTATTTT	CASTTFGRGPDTQYF
-	TRBJ2-3	TRBV19	-	TGTGCCAGTAGTGACCTCCTGGGGCGGCGCACAGATACGCAGTATTTT	CASSDLLGRRTDTQYF
-	TRBJ2-3	TRBV6-2/TRBV6-3	-	TGTGCCAGCAGTTACGGTCCGGGAGATACGCAGTATTTT	CASSYGPGDTQYF
few	TRBJ2-7	TRBV4-1	-	TGCGCCAGCAGCCCCGGTGGTTACGAGCAGTACTTC	CASSPGGYEQYF
-	TRBJ1-2	TRBV18	TRBD1	TGTGCCAGCTCACCACCGGGGACAGGGGGCTATGGCTACACCTTC	CASSPPGTGGYGYTF
-	TRBJ2-5	TRBV27	-	TGTGCCAGCAGTTTAAGGGGCTTGGGGGAGACCCAGTACTTC	CASSLRGLGETQYF
few	TRBJ2-5	TRBV3-1/TRBV3-2	-	TGTGCCAGCGAAGGTGGAGGGGAGACCCAGTACTTC	CASEGGGETQYF
-	TRBJ1-6	TRBV5-1	TRBD1	TGCGCCAGCAGCCAACAGGGGGCTAATTCACCCCTCCACTTT	CASSQQGANSPLHF
-	TRBJ1-1	TRBV14	-	TGTGCCAGCAGCCAATACCTAATACAGGGAGACACTGAAGCTTTCTTT	CASSQYLIQGDTEAFF
-	TRBJ1-4	TRBV2	-	TGTGCCAGCATAACTGGGGAGAAGGAAAAACTGTTTTTT	CASITGEKEKLFF
-	TRBJ1-4	TRBV5-4	TRBD1	TGTGCCAGCAGCTTGGAAACTGGGGACAGTTACGAAAAACTGTTTTTT	CASSLETGDSYEKLFF
-	TRBJ1-3	TRBV19	-	TGTGCCAGTAGTACGACAGGCGTCCTTACCTCTGGAAACACCATATATTTT	CASSTTGVLTSGNTIYF
-	TRBJ2-1	TRBV10-3	TRBD2	TGTGCCATCACGGCGGGAGGAAAATACAATGAGCAGTTCTTC	CAITAGGKYNEQFF